Below, one T cell receptor beta chain is given with its context. TCRdb keeps only in-frame clones here, not all; method: immunoSEQ multiplex PCR. The data show hundreds of thousands of clones, around 89% seen once. The data derive from a study of blood T cell repertoires in COVID-19. Across the study: Two consecutive negative NP/OP PCR tests, clearance, or resolved symptoms defined Cohort 3 recovery.

Germline lookup yields CDR1 SGHKS and CDR2 YYEKEE (reference sequence). The J segment lost 4 bases and the V segment lost 4 bases, leaving 16 bases of the junction unmatched. The CDR3 spans 18 residues. This clonotype was obtained from a woman aged 60 to 75 in a cohort exposed to, infected with or recovered from COVID-19 (not recorded which). Sequencing was performed on PBMCs or T cells enriched from blood (not recorded which). The chain carries TRBV5-5 and TRBJ1-2, with TRBD1 matching 10 bases. CDR3 bases: TGTGCCAGCAGCCTATCCCTAGGGACAGGGGTAGGCAGCTATGGCTACACCTTC. Its translation: CASSLSLGTGVGSYGYTF.